Presented here are 5 T cell receptor beta chains from one specimen sequenced in a study of vaccination effects on CD4 cells after COVID-19. The repertoire was sequenced with immunoSEQ multiplex PCR; TCRdb's copy has only in-frame clones and lacks some. The sample comprises about 40,000 clones, 65% to 75% of which are singletons, and more than 7.5% rests with the top ten. Upon completion of approximately ten days in culture, CD4+ T cells were isolated. Either the mRNA-1273 or the BNT162b2 vaccine was given to participants as two doses. These receptors have no identified antigens. Here the sequenced sample was CD4+ T cells from PBMCs cultured without peptide, taken after COVID-19 vaccination. The source of these receptors is a human donor who received a COVID-19 vaccine.

This clone was seen a handful of times. The chain employs TRBV2 and TRBJ1-5; D is unresolved. Germline CDR1 and CDR2: SNHLY and FYNNEI. The length of the CDR3 is 12 residues. V lost 4 bases and J lost 8, with 9 bases in between. CDR3 region: CASSVSWEPQHF. CDR3 DNA: TGTGCCAGCAGTGTGTCGTGGGAGCCCCAGCATTTT.

The CDR3 spells CASSLPTGGEKAAFF. The CDR3 nucleotides read TGTGCCAGCAGCCTTCCGACAGGGGGTGAGAAAGCAGCTTTCTTT. The V call is TRBV7-8, the J call TRBJ1-1; 9 bases agree with TRBD1. V lost 5 bases and J lost 10; bases outside the gene matches: 14. The CDR3 runs 15 residues. Germline loops: CDR1 SGHVS, CDR2 FQNEAQ.

Only a few counts were recorded for this clone. V usage is TRBV18 and J usage is TRBJ1-5, with TRBD1 matching 7 bases. Germline values: CDR1 KGHSH, CDR2 LQKENI. The CDR3 length is 18 residues. The J segment lost 1 base and the V segment lost 3 bases, leaving 12 bases of the junction unmatched. DNA of the CDR3: TGTGCCAGCTCACCGACCCCGGGAGGGGGCTTGAGCAATCAGCCCCAGCATTTT. Amino acids: CASSPTPGGGLSNQPQHF. The variable domain in full, with the rest retrieved from reference TRBV18 and TRBJ1-5, is NAGVMQNPRHLVRRRGQEARLRCSPMKGHSHVYWYRQLPEEGLKFMVYLQKENIIDESGMPKERFSAEFPKEGPSILRIQQVVRGDSAAYFCASSPTPGGGLSNQPQHFGDGTRLSIL.

This clone was seen only a few times. The chain links TRBV7-8 to TRBJ1-4, with D possibly being TRBD1 (6 bases). CDR3 length equals 14 residues. The V gene lost 8 bases and the J gene lost 8 bases, with 18 bases spanning the gap. CDR1 is SGHVS and CDR2 is FQNEAQ in the germline V gene. CDR3 loop: CASRKRDKKEKLFF. For the CDR3, the DNA is TGTGCCAGCCGGAAAAGGGACAAAAAAGAAAAACTGTTTTTT.

The chain uses TRBV9 and TRBJ2-2; maybe TRBD2 (6 bases). V lost 4 bases and J 0 bases, leaving 10 bases between the germline ends. In germline, CDR1 is SGDLS, CDR2 YYNGEE. CDR3 length equals 15 residues. The CDR3 DNA is TGTGCCAGCAGCCCACCTAGCGCGAACACCGGGGAGCTGTTTTTT. This sequence encodes CASSPPSANTGELFF.